The rows below give T cell receptor beta chains drawn from one sample of a study of blood T cell repertoires in COVID-19. TCRdb keeps only in-frame clones here, not all; method: immunoSEQ multiplex PCR. The sample consists of 90,000 to 130,000 clones, about nine tenths of them appearing once. Material: peripheral blood. These receptor sequences come from a human donor in a cohort sampled during active COVID-19. Both conserved end residues are part of each CDR3. A D gene is named only where the DNA matches it firmly. Some rows have no size entry. The others give once, few or many, or a class for an expanded clone.

cdr3_nt cdr3_aa d_call j_call v_call clone_size
TGTGCCAGTAGACCAACGGGGTCGCCGGGAGAGACCCAGTACTTC CASRPTGSPGETQYF NA TRBJ2-5 TRBV19 once
TGCAGTGCTAGTACTAGCAGCTACGAGCAGTACTTC CSASTSSYEQYF NA TRBJ2-7 TRBV20-1 NA
TGTGCCAGCTCAGAGGGACAGGGGGTCAATGGCTACACCTTC CASSEGQGVNGYTF TRBD1 TRBJ1-2 TRBV18 NA
TGTGCCAGCTCTTTGGGGCCCCAAGAGACCCAGTACTTC CASSLGPQETQYF NA TRBJ2-5 TRBV18 NA
TGCGCCAGCAGACGAGACCAAGGGGACAATCAGCCCCAGCATTTT CASRRDQGDNQPQHF NA TRBJ1-5 TRBV5-1 NA
TGCGCCAGCAGCCCCCTAGCGGGGGGATCCTACGAGCAGTACTTC CASSPLAGGSYEQYF TRBD2 TRBJ2-7 TRBV5-1 NA
TGTGCCAGCAGTCGACTAGCGGGAGCCTACAATGAGCAGTTCTTC CASSRLAGAYNEQFF TRBD2 TRBJ2-1 TRBV7-3 NA
TGCGCCAGCAGCCTCATGACGGAGGGAGGTTGGGGCACTGAAGCTTTCTTT CASSLMTEGGWGTEAFF NA TRBJ1-1 TRBV4-1 once
TGTGCAAGTCGCTCCAGCGCAGGCGGGAGGGCCTCTGGGGCCAACGTCCTGACTTTC CASRSSAGGRASGANVLTF NA TRBJ2-6 TRBV12-2 NA
TGTGCCAGCAGTCCTCTAGTGATTGCTTACGAGCAGTACTTC CASSPLVIAYEQYF NA TRBJ2-7 TRBV5-5 NA
TGTGCCAGCAGCTTTAGCGGGGGGGGACCCTACAATGAGCAGTTCTTC CASSFSGGGPYNEQFF TRBD2 TRBJ2-1 TRBV6-4 NA
TGTGCCAGCAGCCCAGCCCCAGGGTCGAGCGAGCAGTACTTC CASSPAPGSSEQYF NA TRBJ2-7 TRBV7-3 NA
TGTGCCAGCAGTTTATATGGGGGGACCCTTGCCTACGAGCAGTACTTC CASSLYGGTLAYEQYF NA TRBJ2-7 TRBV28 NA
TGCAGCGCCGGGGACAGGGAACAGCCCCAGCATTTT CSAGDREQPQHF TRBD1 TRBJ1-5 TRBV29-1 NA
TGTGCCAGCAGCTTAGTTCGCGCTAGCGGGGGGGCCTGGGCAGATACGCAGTATTTT CASSLVRASGGAWADTQYF TRBD2 TRBJ2-3 TRBV7-2 NA
TGTGCCAGCAGCTCTCCTAGGAGGGAGGGGACCACAGATACGCAGTATTTT CASSSPRREGTTDTQYF TRBD2 TRBJ2-3 TRBV7-6 NA